The clone carrying this TCR beta chain turned up a few times. As yet, its antigen is unknown. From the reads, TCRdb called clonotypes with MiXCR, one entry per CDR3 protein. Here the sample spans about 350,000 distinct CDR3 sequences, about 34% being singletons. These data come from a study of T cell repertoires in cytomegalovirus infection. Study in general: From public TCR beta signatures came an indication of both CMV infection and matching HLA type. Study-wide findings and caveats: CMV carriers with the relevant HLA were identified by cumulative public TCR beta family frequency.

Trimming removed 4 bases from V and 2 bases from J; junction bases left unmatched: 7. There are 16 residues in the CDR3. The sequences come from cultured PBMCs, collected from culture after CMV antigen stimulation. The clonotype comes from a human donor in good health (CMV status not recorded). Some clones in this sample may be carry-over from other donors' samples. The chain recombines TRBV12-3 or TRBV12-4 with TRBJ2-1; 8 bases line up with TRBD2. As DNA, the CDR3 is TGTGCCAGCAGTTCGTCGACTAGCGTCCCCTACAATGAGCAGTTCTTC. Residues: CASSSSTSVPYNEQFF.